This entry lists 6 T cell receptor beta chains sequenced from one sample in a study of monozygotic twins with inflammatory bowel disease. TCRdb re-called the 5' RACE reads, yielding one record per CDR3 amino acid sequence without DNA. This sample's clone table lists about 160,000 distinct CDR3 sequences. Material for sequencing was blood. These receptors were taken from a human donor with ulcerative colitis or Crohn's disease, or a healthy co-twin of an affected twin (not recorded which).

CDR3 region: CASSFLGQGRLGQFF. The chain combines TRBV7-9 with TRBJ2-1; TCRdb returns TRBD1, unconfirmable since there is no DNA. In germline, CDR1 is SEHNR, CDR2 FQNEAQ (reference sequence). The CDR3 has 15 amino acids.

This chain connects TRBV5-1 to TRBJ2-7; the D gene TCRdb calls, TRBD2, cannot be checked with no DNA. The CDR3 loop spans 15 amino acids. CDR1 SGHRS and CDR2 YFSETQ come from the germline V gene. CDR3 amino acids: CASSSSAAATYEQYF.

The chain employs TRBV24-1 and TRBJ2-4; TCRdb reports TRBD1, a call that lacks DNA to check it against. This CDR3 has 13 amino acids. CDR1 and CDR2 (germline): KGHDR, SFDVKD. CDR3 region: CATSDPGINIQYF.

This sequence joins TRBV3-1 and TRBJ2-2; checking the TCRdb D call of TRBD1 is not possible without DNA. In germline, CDR1 is LGHDT, CDR2 YNNKEL (reference sequence). The CDR3 consists of 15 residues. The CDR3 spells CASSQERGSTGELFF.

V usage is TRBV29-1 and J usage is TRBJ1-2; there is no DNA to check the TCRdb D call of TRBD1. The length of the CDR3 is 14 residues. Per the germline V gene, CDR1 is SQVTM and CDR2 is ANQGSEA. The CDR3 loop reads CSVDLRAGRDGYTF.

The chain carries TRBV5-1 and TRBJ2-5; TCRdb outputs TRBD1, but without DNA this stays unchecked. The CDR3 sequence is 16 residues long. The germline V gene encodes CDR1 SGHRS and CDR2 YFSETQ. CDR3 sequence: CASSSWTGPAEETQYF.